The present TCR beta chain was sequenced within a study of cytomegalovirus exposure and HLA in healthy donors. Study conclusions and caveats: An ancestry cluster, one associated with Asian ancestry, reportedly showed fewer N-insertions than the approximately 670-donor mean in a later analysis. The study listed around 150 cytomegalovirus-associated TCR beta chains. Because they were indistinguishable, some V segments, including TRBV6-2 and TRBV6-3, were excluded. Common viral pathogens seemed, in a later analysis, to connect with several of the most significant clusters.

CDR3 length equals 13 residues. The germline V gene has CDR1 MNHEY and CDR2 SMNVEV (reference sequence). The ends lost 5 bases at V and 3 bases at J; junction bases unmatched: 2. The PCR used 60 Vbeta and 13 Jbeta primers. Only in-frame clones appear in the TCRdb table, and some are missing; sequencing was by immunoSEQ multiplex PCR. The sample lists fewer than 150,000 clones, 55% to 75% occurring once. Comment on this clone: Its antigen remains unknown. A much larger clone differs by one base, so this may be a read error.

This chain uses TRBV27 with TRBJ1-1; 8 bases map to TRBD1. The sample comprised PBMCs. The source of this sequence is a woman aged 40 to 50 in good health and CMV-seropositive. CDR3 loop: CASSETGDTEAFF. The DNA of the CDR3 is TGTGCCAGCAGTGAGACAGGGGACACTGAAGCTTTCTTT.